In its sample, the clone carrying this TCR beta chain was seen many times. The sample belongs to a study of T cells in Graves' hyperthyroidism and ophthalmopathy. Germline CDR1 reads GTSNPN; CDR2 reads SVGIG (reference sequence). V lost 2 bases to trimming and J lost 8 bases, with 15 bases between them. The CDR3 has 13 residues. The CDR3 regions of TCR beta were amplified from RNA transcripts. HTBI primers were employed in a first-round RT-PCR of the TCR CDR3. MiXCR, applied by TCRdb to the multiplex PCR reads, yields one record per CDR3 protein. This table has 250,000 to 300,000 distinct CDR3 sequences, roughly 13% appearing once. Diagnoses rested on clinical symptoms, serum thyroxine and TRAb, thyroid ultrasound and orbital computed tomography.

The chain is built from TRBV30 and TRBJ1-2, with a weak D call TRBD1 (5 bases). The sample consisted of blood. This TCR was sampled from a woman aged 25 to 45 with Graves' hyperthyroidism that later progressed to Graves' ophthalmopathy. The CDR3 region is CAWSYGTSGGYTF. CDR3 bases: TGTGCCTGGAGTTATGGGACCTCCGGAGGCTACACCTTC.